This T cell receptor beta chain came from a study of T-cell reconstitution after alpha-beta-depleted transplantation in children. Germline lookup yields CDR1 LGHDT and CDR2 YNNKEL (reference sequence). CDR3 size: 17 residues. The V gene lost 2 bases and the J gene lost 2 bases, with 17 bases spanning the gap. The authors prepared the TCRbeta library with unique molecular identifiers. TCRdb processed the PCR reads anew with MiXCR; each CDR3 protein has one entry. Seen here are around 580,000 distinct CDR3 sequences, about 21% observed once, and the top ten hold 11% to 15%. This clonotype turned up a few times.

Specimen: PBMCs, mostly from graft donor cells, collected 360 days after TCRalphabeta/CD19-depleted stem cell transplant. The clonotype originates from a boy in the first two years of life who had a stem cell transplant for acute myeloid leukemia, so the T cells may come from the graft donor. The V gene is TRBV3-1, the J gene TRBJ2-3; unclear D gene. Here the CDR3 reads CASSQNRPAHFTDTQYF. DNA for the CDR3: TGTGCCAGCAGCCAAAATAGACCAGCCCATTTCACAGATACGCAGTATTTT.